Shown below are 9 T cell receptor beta chains from a single sample sequenced in a study of T cells in Graves' hyperthyroidism and ophthalmopathy. Using RNA transcripts as the source, TCR beta CDR3 regions were amplified. During a first-round RT-PCR of the TCR CDR3, the HTBI primer set was used. MiXCR, run by TCRdb on the multiplex PCR reads, gives a single entry per CDR3 protein. The table has fewer than 550,000 distinct CDR3 sequences, 15% to 18% seen once. The sequenced sample consisted of blood. The receptors come from a woman aged 18 to 35 with Graves' hyperthyroidism.

The chain couples TRBV20-1 to TRBJ2-2; D not resolved. The CDR3 length is 15 residues. Germline V gene sequence: CDR1 DFQATT, CDR2 SNEGSKA (reference sequence). Trimming took off 3 bases at V and 3 bases at J, with 14 bases between the two ends. CDR3 residues: CSARSPWGYTGELFF. The CDR3 coding sequence is TGCAGTGCTAGGTCCCCGTGGGGTTACACCGGGGAGCTGTTTTTT.

This clonotype showed up many times. CDR3 sequence: CASSYSTGLNTEAFF. CDR3 coding DNA: TGTGCCAGCAGTTACTCTACAGGCTTGAACACTGAAGCTTTCTTT. The chain employs TRBV6-5 and TRBJ1-1; tentatively, D is TRBD1 (5 bases). Germline-derived CDR1 and CDR2 are MNHEY and SVGAGI. The germline V and J ends were trimmed by 0 bases and 0 bases, with 8 bases remaining between them. This CDR3 spans 15 amino acids.

This clonotype has a count of ten or more. Here the CDR3 reads CASSSHSGPSLEQYF. In DNA, the CDR3 is TGCGCCAGCAGTTCGCATTCGGGTCCGAGTTTGGAGCAGTACTTC. The rearrangement uses TRBV5-1 and TRBJ2-7; D gene unclear. The CDR3 contains 15 residues. V was pared by 5 bases and J by 7 bases, with 22 bases between. CDR1 is SGHRS, CDR2 YFSETQ, per germline.

The gene calls are TRBV5-1 and TRBJ2-3, with 13 bases fitting TRBD2. J was trimmed by 6 bases and V by 4 bases; bases with no gene match: 8. The length of the CDR3 is 16 residues. CDR1 and CDR2 (germline): SGHRS, YFSETQ. The CDR3 here is CASSPGLAGALDTQYF. CDR3 coding DNA: TGCGCCAGCAGCCCCGGACTAGCGGGAGCTCTCGATACGCAGTATTTT.

This clonotype was picked up a small number of times. The chain carries TRBV9 and TRBJ2-3; D perhaps matches TRBD2 (5 bases). Between the trimmed V and J ends, which lost 4 bases and 1 base, there was a span of 13 bases. The CDR3 extends over 15 amino acids. Per the germline V gene, CDR1 is SGDLS and CDR2 is YYNGEE. In DNA form, the CDR3 reads TGTGCCAGCAGCACAACTCCAGCGGGCACAGATACGCAGTATTTT. It specifies CASSTTPAGTDTQYF.

This clonotype was observed many times. The chain is built from TRBV12-3 or TRBV12-4 and TRBJ2-7, with D hard to call. The CDR3 loop spans 15 amino acids. The ends were cut back, 6 bases at V and 2 bases at J, with 17 bases in the middle. CDR3 DNA: TGTGCCAGCAGCGACTTGGGCAGGCTTGCCTACGAGCAGTACTTC. It translates to CASSDLGRLAYEQYF.

The J gene is TRBJ2-7, the V gene TRBV28, with 11 nucleotides matching TRBD2. The CDR3 spans 16 residues. Germline CDR1 reads MDHEN; CDR2 reads SYDVKM. J gave up 6 bases and V 8 bases, and 15 bases lay outside the gene matches. CDR3 bases: TGTGCCAGCCAAGCCTTAGCGGGAGGGCCGTTTAGCGAGCAGTACTTC. Amino acids: CASQALAGGPFSEQYF. Supplemented by reference TRBV28 and TRBJ2-7, the full variable domain reads DVKVTQSSRYLVKRTGEKVFLECVQDMDHENMFWYRQDPGLGLRLIYFSYDVKMKEKGDIPEGYSVSREKKERFSLILESASTNQTSMYLCASQALAGGPFSEQYFGPGTRLTVT.

This clonotype was observed at least ten times. J is TRBJ2-7 and V is TRBV11-2; TRBD2 is a possible D gene (5 bases). The CDR3 sequence is 15 residues long. The V end was cut by 1 base, the J end by 3 bases, with 13 bases between. The germline V gene has CDR1 SGHAT and CDR2 FQNNGV. The CDR3 reads CASSLAADAGYEQYF. The CDR3 bases are TGTGCCAGCAGCTTAGCCGCCGACGCGGGCTACGAGCAGTACTTC.

This clonotype was seen repeatedly, ten times or more. This chain's CDR3 is CASSYQRGALLAKNIQYF. The CDR3, as DNA: TGTGCCAGCAGCTATCAGCGGGGCGCCTTACTAGCCAAAAACATTCAGTACTTC. The chain joins TRBV11-2 to TRBJ2-4; TRBD2 matches 7 bases. With V trimmed by 4 bases and J by 0 bases, 12 bases remained unmatched. This CDR3 is 18 amino acids long. Per the germline V gene, CDR1 is SGHAT and CDR2 is FQNNGV.